This TCR beta chain was retrieved from a study of Graves' ophthalmopathy and Graves' hyperthyroidism (dated by TCRdb to the late 2010s). Regarding the complete study: Peripheral blood was collected at initial diagnosis, before any treatment. The study used signatures of the TCR beta repertoire to tell Graves' ophthalmopathy apart from Graves' hyperthyroidism and to predict which patients would progress to ophthalmopathy. In total, around 130 blood samples were TCR-sequenced: under 45 ophthalmopathy, some 72 hyperthyroidism and approximately 17 hyperthyroidism-to-ophthalmopathy patients. To explore V-J signatures that separate ophthalmopathy from hyperthyroidism, a discovery set of about a hundred patients was enrolled, consisting of about 43 with ophthalmopathy and fewer than 60 with stable hyperthyroidism. The independent validation cohort included approximately 19 hyperthyroidism patients plus 17 patients who later progressed from hyperthyroidism to ophthalmopathy. In five or six hyperthyroidism patients, T-cell repertoires of thyroid tissue and blood were compared. After sampling, hyperthyroidism patients received methimazole starting at 30 mg daily, and ophthalmopathy patients received high-dose intravenous methylprednisolone. For training and testing, the 110 or so patients in the discovery cohort were randomly divided in a 7:3 ratio.

Points the paper makes about the study in general: In cross-validation, the 13-signature model distinguished ophthalmopathy from stable hyperthyroidism with 85% to 90% sensitivity and roughly 81% specificity, and in the test set the corresponding values were around 78% and 73%. Sample size was not predetermined statistically, and investigators were not blinded to group allocation. In validation, the model predicted ophthalmopathy progression with 55% to 71% sensitivity and around 72% specificity; roughly 11 predicted patients were CT-confirmed with GO in a median of about 7.1 months. Most expanded thyroid clonotypes with a frequency above 0.001 also appeared in blood, which suggests that blood repertoires may reflect the immune response in the thyroid.

TCR beta CDR3 regions were amplified from RNA transcripts for repertoire sequencing. The first round was an RT-PCR using HTBI primers with the Qiagen OneStep RT-PCR kit, and this first round was followed by a second-round multiplex PCR, then size selection and purification. Libraries were sequenced paired-end with 100 bp reads on an Illumina HiSeq2000. The study's processing was this. Reads were processed with SOAPnuke, discarding reads with adapters, uncalled bases, mean Phred below 15, or no exact constant-primer or identifier match. High-quality paired reads were merged with COPE v1.2.5. Each unique nucleotide sequence was defined as a clonotype, and clonotypes were aligned to IMGT TRB V, D and J references with MiTCR v1.1. Only V-J combinations with frequency above 0.0001 were analysed, covering around 99% of repertoires. For each V-J combination, a TCR clonal expansion and chaos score was defined as F50 clonal expansion divided by the chaos observed in the TCRdist matrix. Features were reduced by Welch's t-statistics and random forest to over 10 V-J combinations, which fed a naive Bayes classifier. The Morisita-Horn index was used to measure how similar the thyroid and blood repertoires were. TCRdb trimmed public reads at Q25 via fastp, called clones via MiXCR and kept in-frame beta chains. Every entry covers one CDR3 protein and lists the most common genes and DNA from its rows. TCRdb, not the authors, supplied the V and J calls. Present in this sample are some 390,000 distinct CDR3 sequences, approximately 20% of which were seen just once. The top ten constitute 1.5% to 2% of the sample.

This clonotype was counted ten times or more. The clone's antigen remains unknown. One base away there is no much larger clone; base qualities are not given. Patients with ophthalmopathy had moderately to severely active disease, with a Clinical Activity Score of 3 or more, a NOSPECS grade of 4 or more, and a disease duration of less than 3 months. Patients were excluded if they had other autoimmune diseases, uncontrolled infections, pregnancy or lactation. Diagnosis relied on clinical symptoms, serum thyroxine, TRAb, thyroid ultrasound and orbital computed tomography. Ficoll-Paque density gradient centrifugation was used to isolate PBMCs from 8 to 10 ml of fresh peripheral blood. Total RNA was extracted using Trizol reagent, and RNA quality was checked on an Agilent 2100 Bioanalyzer. The sample consisted of peripheral blood. The TCR originated in a young woman with Graves' ophthalmopathy. Donor details come from another sample of the same person, matched by shared clones.

For the CDR3, the sequence is CATSPDFYEQYF. DNA sequence: TGTGCCACCTCACCTGACTTCTACGAGCAGTACTTC. The receptor chain draws on TRBV28 and TRBJ2-7; no D gene is confidently identified. The junction shows trimming of 10 bases on V and 3 bases on J, plus 13 bases between the germline ends. The CDR3 starts with the cysteine, ends with the phenylalanine, and has 12 residues. Only CDR3 DNA is held: 36 bases, read in frame from base 1. CDR1 and CDR2 were assigned from the germline V gene as MDHEN and SYDVKM.